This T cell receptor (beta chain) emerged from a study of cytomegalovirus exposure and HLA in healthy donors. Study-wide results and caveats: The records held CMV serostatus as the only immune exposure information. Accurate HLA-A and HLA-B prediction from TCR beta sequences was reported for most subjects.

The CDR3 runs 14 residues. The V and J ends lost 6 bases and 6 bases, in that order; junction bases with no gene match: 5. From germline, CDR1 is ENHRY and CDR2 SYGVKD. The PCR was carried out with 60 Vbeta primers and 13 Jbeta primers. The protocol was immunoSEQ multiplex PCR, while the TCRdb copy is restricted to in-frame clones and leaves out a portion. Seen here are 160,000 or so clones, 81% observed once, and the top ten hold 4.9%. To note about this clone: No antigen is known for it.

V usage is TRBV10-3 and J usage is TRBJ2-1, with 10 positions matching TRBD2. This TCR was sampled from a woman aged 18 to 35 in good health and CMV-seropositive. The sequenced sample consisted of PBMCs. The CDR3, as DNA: TGTGCCATCAGGCCAAGCGGGGGGGTCAATGAGCAGTTCTTC. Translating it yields CAIRPSGGVNEQFF.